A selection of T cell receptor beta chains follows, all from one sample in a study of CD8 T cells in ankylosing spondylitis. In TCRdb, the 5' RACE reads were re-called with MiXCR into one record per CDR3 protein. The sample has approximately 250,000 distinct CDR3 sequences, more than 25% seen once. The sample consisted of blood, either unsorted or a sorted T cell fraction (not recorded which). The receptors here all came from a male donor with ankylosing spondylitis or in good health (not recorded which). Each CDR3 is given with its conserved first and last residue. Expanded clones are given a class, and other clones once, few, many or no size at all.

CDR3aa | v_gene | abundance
CASIPTGNYEQYF | TRBV28 | few
CSARVSLADTQYF | TRBV20-1 | NA
CAITRGTGTSTDTQYF | TRBV10-3 | once
CASSQGQGSYEQYF | TRBV4-1 | few
CSVRVRQGVTGANVLTF | TRBV20-1 | few
CASSLPEGGVGTGELFF | TRBV4-1 | once
CASSFNSGTSYGYTF | TRBV6-5 | few
CASSRMDPMNTEAFF | TRBV5-1 | NA
CSATGPSNNEQFF | TRBV20-1 | few
CASNPTGGPYEQYF | TRBV27 | few